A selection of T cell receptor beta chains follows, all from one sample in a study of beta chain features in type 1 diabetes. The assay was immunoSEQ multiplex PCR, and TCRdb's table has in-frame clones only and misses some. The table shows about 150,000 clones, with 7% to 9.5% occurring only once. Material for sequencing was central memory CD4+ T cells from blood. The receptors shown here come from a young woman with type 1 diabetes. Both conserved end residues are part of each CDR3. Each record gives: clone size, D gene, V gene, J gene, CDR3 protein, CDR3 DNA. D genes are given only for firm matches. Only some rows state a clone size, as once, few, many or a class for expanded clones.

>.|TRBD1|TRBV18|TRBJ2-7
CASSQGQDYEQYF
TGTGCCAGCTCACAAGGACAGGACTACGAGCAGTACTTC
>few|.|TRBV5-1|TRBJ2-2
CASSAGHSGGSGELFF
TGCGCCAGCAGCGCGGGACACTCGGGCGGGAGCGGGGAGCTGTTTTTT
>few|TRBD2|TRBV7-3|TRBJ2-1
CASSTTSATSNYNEQFF
TGTGCCAGCAGCACCACTAGCGCCACTAGTAACTACAATGAGCAGTTCTTC
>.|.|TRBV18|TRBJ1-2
CASSPPSGRDPYGYTF
TGTGCCAGCTCACCACCGAGCGGCAGAGACCCCTATGGCTACACCTTC
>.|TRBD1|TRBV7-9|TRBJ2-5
CASSFQNRGETQYF
TGTGCCAGCAGCTTCCAAAACAGGGGTGAGACCCAGTACTTC
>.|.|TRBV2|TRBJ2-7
CASASGELSYEQYF
TGTGCCAGCGCTTCCGGGGAACTCTCCTACGAGCAGTACTTC
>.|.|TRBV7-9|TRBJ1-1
CASSLFSRNTEAFF
TGTGCCAGCAGCTTATTTTCCAGGAACACTGAAGCTTTCTTT
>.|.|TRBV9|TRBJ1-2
CASSVVSNHGYTF
TGTGCCAGCAGCGTAGTTTCCAATCATGGCTACACCTTC
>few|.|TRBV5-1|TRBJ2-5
CASSPTDSGETQYF
TGCGCCAGCAGCCCCACCGACTCTGGAGAGACCCAGTACTTC
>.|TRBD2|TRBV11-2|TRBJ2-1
CASSGLAERYNEQFF
TGTGCCAGCAGCGGACTAGCGGAGAGATACAATGAGCAGTTCTTC
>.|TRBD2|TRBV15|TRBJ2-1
CATSKGLAGIGGNEQFF
TGTGCCACCAGCAAGGGACTAGCGGGGATAGGAGGCAATGAGCAGTTCTTC
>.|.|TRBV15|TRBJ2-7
CATSRDVQATYEQYF
TGTGCCACCAGCAGAGATGTCCAGGCCACCTACGAGCAGTACTTC
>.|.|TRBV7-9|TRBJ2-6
CASSEAGANVLTF
TGTGCCAGCTCGGAGGCTGGGGCCAACGTCCTGACTTTC
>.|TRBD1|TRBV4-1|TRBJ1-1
CASSPGFGTERGRNTEAFF
TGCGCCAGCAGCCCTGGATTTGGGACAGAACGGGGTCGGAACACTGAAGCTTTCTTT
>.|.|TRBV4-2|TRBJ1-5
CASSLRVNQPQHF
TGTGCCAGCAGCCTCCGGGTGAATCAGCCCCAGCATTTT
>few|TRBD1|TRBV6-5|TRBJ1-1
CASSHPGQLNTEAFF
TGTGCCAGCAGTCATCCGGGACAGCTGAACACTGAAGCTTTCTTT
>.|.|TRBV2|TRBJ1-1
CASSEQEVRSGTEAFF
TGTGCCAGCAGTGAGCAGGAGGTGCGGTCGGGCACTGAAGCTTTCTTT
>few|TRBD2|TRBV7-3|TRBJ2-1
CASSLGGLESEQFF
TGTGCCAGCAGCTTAGGGGGACTAGAGAGTGAGCAGTTCTTC
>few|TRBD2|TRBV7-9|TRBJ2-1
CASSFGDSGGKQFF
TGTGCCAGCAGCTTCGGGGATAGCGGGGGGAAGCAGTTCTTC
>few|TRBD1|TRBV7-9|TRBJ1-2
CASSLRTGGIYGYTF
TGTGCCAGCAGTCTCAGGACAGGGGGCATTTATGGCTACACCTTC
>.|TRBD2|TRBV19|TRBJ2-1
CASSIVAGVFQFF
TGTGCCAGTAGTATCGTAGCGGGAGTCTTTCAGTTCTTC
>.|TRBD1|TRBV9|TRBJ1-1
CASSVTGDYTEAFF
TGTGCCAGCAGCGTAACAGGGGACTACACTGAAGCTTTCTTT
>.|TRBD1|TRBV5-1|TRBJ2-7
CASSIDRGREQYF
TGCGCCAGCAGCATCGACAGGGGCCGGGAGCAGTACTTC
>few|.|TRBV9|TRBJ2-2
CASSVAYTGELFF
TGTGCCAGCAGCGTAGCGTACACCGGGGAGCTGTTTTTT
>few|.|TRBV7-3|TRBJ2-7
CASSPERVSYEQYF
TGTGCCAGCAGCCCCGAGCGGGTCTCCTACGAGCAGTACTTC
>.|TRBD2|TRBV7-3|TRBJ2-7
CASSPSGDSYEQYF
TGTGCCAGCAGCCCTAGCGGGGACTCCTACGAGCAGTACTTC
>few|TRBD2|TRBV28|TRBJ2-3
CASSLRGGVGTQYF
TGTGCCAGCAGTCTGCGGGGAGGGGTCGGTACGCAGTATTTT
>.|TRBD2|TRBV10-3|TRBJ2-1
CAISESLAGGYNEQFF
TGTGCCATCAGTGAGTCCCTAGCGGGGGGATACAATGAGCAGTTCTTC
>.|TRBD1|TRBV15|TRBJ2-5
CATSRGQGQETQYF
TGTGCCACCAGCAGAGGACAGGGACAAGAGACCCAGTACTTC
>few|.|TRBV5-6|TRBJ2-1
CASSLVHGEQFF
TGTGCCAGCAGCTTGGTCCACGGTGAGCAGTTCTTC
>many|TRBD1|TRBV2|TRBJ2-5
CASSSGQSQQETQYF
TGTGCCAGCAGTTCGGGACAGTCCCAACAAGAGACCCAGTACTTC
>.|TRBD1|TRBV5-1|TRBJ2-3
CASSLQGAGDTQYF
TGCGCCAGCAGCTTGCAGGGGGCAGGCGATACGCAGTATTTT
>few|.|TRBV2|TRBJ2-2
CASSAQGAGELFF
TGTGCCAGCAGTGCACAGGGTGCCGGGGAGCTGTTTTTT
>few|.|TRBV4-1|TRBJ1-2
CASSRLRQENYGYTF
TGCGCCAGCAGCCGACTAAGACAGGAAAACTATGGCTACACCTTC
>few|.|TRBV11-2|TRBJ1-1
CASSSFTGNTEAFF
TGTGCCAGCAGCTCCTTTACAGGGAACACTGAAGCTTTCTTT
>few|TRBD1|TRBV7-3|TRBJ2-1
CASSPGTGMFF
TGTGCCAGCAGCCCCGGGACAGGGATGTTCTTC
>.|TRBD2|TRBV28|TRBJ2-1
CASSGLAGREPYNEQFF
TGTGCCAGCAGTGGGCTAGCGGGCCGGGAGCCCTACAATGAGCAGTTCTTC
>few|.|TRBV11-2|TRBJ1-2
CASSLNRETDGYTF
TGTGCCAGCAGCTTAAATCGAGAGACAGACGGCTACACCTTC
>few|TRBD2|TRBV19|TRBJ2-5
CASSSSGSRGETQYF
TGTGCCAGTAGTTCTAGCGGGAGTAGAGGAGAGACCCAGTACTTC
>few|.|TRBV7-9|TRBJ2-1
CASSPEADSYNEQFF
TGTGCCAGCAGCCCTGAGGCAGACTCCTACAATGAGCAGTTCTTC
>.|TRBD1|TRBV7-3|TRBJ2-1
CASSLYPGQGANEQFF
TGTGCCAGCAGCTTATATCCGGGACAGGGGGCTAATGAGCAGTTCTTC
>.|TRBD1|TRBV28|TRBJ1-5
CASSEGADGQPQHF
TGTGCCAGCAGTGAGGGGGCGGATGGTCAGCCCCAGCATTTT
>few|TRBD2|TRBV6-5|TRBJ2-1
CASRGIGTSNNEQFF
TGTGCCAGCAGGGGGATCGGGACTAGCAACAATGAGCAGTTCTTC
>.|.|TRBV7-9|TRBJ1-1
CASSPDISRAFF
TGTGCCAGCAGCCCGGACATTAGCAGAGCTTTCTTT
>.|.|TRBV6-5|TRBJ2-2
CASSLGLTGELFF
TGTGCCAGCAGTCTTGGACTAACCGGGGAGCTGTTTTTT